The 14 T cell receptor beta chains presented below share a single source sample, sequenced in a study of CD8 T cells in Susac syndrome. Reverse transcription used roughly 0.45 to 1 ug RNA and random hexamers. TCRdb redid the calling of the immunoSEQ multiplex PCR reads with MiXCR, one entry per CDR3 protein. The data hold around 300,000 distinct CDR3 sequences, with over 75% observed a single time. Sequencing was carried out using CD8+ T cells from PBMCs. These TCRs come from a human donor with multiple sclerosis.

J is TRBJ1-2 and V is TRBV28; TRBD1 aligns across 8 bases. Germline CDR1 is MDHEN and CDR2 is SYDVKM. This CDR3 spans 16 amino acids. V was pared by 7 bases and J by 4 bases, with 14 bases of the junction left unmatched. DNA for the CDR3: TGTGCCAGCACCTCTCGGACAGGGACTCTTCTCTATGGCTACACCTTC. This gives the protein CASTSRTGTLLYGYTF.

This CDR3 is CASSSGLAYNEQFF. The CDR3 DNA follows: TGTGCCAGCAGTTCGGGACTGGCCTACAATGAGCAGTTCTTC. J is TRBJ2-1 and V is TRBV6-6; TRBD2 might be the D (6 bases). Germline CDR1 reads MNHNY; CDR2 reads SVGAGI (reference sequence). Trimming removed 4 bases from V and 2 bases from J, with 9 bases in between. This CDR3 is built from 14 residues.

The CDR3 DNA sequence: TGCGCCAGCAGTCAATCTGAGAGGGACGATAGCTGGCAGCGCTACAATGAGCAGTTCTTC. It encodes CASSQSERDDSWQRYNEQFF. The rearrangement links TRBV23-1 to TRBJ2-1; the D gene could be TRBD1 or TRBD2 (5 bases each). TRBV23-1 is an open reading frame whose function is uncertain. The CDR3 covers 20 residues. Trimming took 0 bases from V and 3 from J, leaving 24 bases between them.

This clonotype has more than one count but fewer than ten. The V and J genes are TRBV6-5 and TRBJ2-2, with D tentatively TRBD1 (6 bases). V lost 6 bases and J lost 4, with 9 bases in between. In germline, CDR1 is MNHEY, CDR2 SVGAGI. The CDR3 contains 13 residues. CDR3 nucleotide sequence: TGTGCCAGCAGCAGGGGCCTCACCGGGGAGCTGTTTTTT. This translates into CASSRGLTGELFF.

This CDR3 is CSVEDLLGTSSNEQFF. CDR3 bases: TGCAGCGTTGAAGATCTTCTGGGGACATCTTCGAATGAGCAGTTCTTC. The J gene is TRBJ2-1, the V gene TRBV29-1; possible D gene TRBD1, 6 bases. The CDR3 runs to 16 residues. CDR1 is SQVTM and CDR2 is ANQGSEA in the germline V gene. The V end was cut by 0 bases, the J end by 7 bases, with 19 bases between.

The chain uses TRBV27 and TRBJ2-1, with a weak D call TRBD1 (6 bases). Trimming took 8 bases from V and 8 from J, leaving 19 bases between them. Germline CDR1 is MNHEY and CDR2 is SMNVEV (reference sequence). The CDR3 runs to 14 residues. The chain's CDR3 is CASRSGVPLDEQFF. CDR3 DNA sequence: TGTGCCAGCCGCTCAGGGGTCCCCTTGGATGAGCAGTTCTTC.

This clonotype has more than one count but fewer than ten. The CDR3 DNA reads TGTGCCAGCAGTTACTCCACCTCGGAGCAGTTCTTC. Its translation: CASSYSTSEQFF. J is TRBJ2-1 and V is TRBV6-2 or TRBV6-3; unclear D gene. Trimming removed 0 bases from V and 10 bases from J, with 7 bases in between. Germline values: CDR1 MNHEY, CDR2 SVGEGT. This CDR3 comprises 12 residues.

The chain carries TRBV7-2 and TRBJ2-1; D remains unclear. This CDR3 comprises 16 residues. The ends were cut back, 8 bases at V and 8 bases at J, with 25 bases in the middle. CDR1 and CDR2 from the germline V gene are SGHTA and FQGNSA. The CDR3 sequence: CASGPVLSPPTYEQFF. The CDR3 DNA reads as TGTGCCAGCGGCCCTGTGTTGAGCCCCCCCACATATGAGCAGTTCTTC.

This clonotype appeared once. The CDR3 loop is CASSFGTGNYEQYF. In DNA form, the CDR3 reads TGTGCCAGCAGTTTTGGGACAGGGAATTACGAGCAGTACTTC. The chain has TRBV12-3 or TRBV12-4 and TRBJ2-7; the match to TRBD1 covers 9 bases. This CDR3 spans 14 amino acids. Unmatched junction bases numbered 4, after V lost 3 bases and J lost 4 bases.

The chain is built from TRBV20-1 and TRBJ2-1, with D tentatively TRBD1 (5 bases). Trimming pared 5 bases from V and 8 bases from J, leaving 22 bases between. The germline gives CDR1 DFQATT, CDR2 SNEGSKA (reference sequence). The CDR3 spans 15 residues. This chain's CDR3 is CSALPQDKGLHEQFF. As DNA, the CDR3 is TGCAGTGCTCTCCCCCAGGACAAGGGTCTACATGAGCAGTTCTTC.

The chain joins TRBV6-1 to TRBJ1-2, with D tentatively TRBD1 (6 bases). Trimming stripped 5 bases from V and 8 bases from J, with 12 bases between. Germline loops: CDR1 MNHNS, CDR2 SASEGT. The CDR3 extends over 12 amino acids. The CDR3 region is CASSFRTDGYTF. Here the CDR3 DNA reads TGTGCCAGCAGTTTCCGGACAGACGGCTACACCTTC.

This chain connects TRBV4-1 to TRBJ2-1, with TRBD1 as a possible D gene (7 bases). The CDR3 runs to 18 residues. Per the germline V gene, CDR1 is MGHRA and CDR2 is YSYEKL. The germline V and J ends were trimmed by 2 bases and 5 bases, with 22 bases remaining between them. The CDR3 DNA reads TGCGCCAGCAGCCAACCGACCAGGGGGGAACACCCCAACAATGAGCAGTTCTTC. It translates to CASSQPTRGEHPNNEQFF.

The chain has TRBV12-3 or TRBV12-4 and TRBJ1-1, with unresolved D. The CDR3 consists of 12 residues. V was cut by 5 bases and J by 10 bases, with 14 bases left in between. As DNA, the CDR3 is TGTGCCAGCAGTCCGGGTCCCTTACTAGCTTTCTTT. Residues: CASSPGPLLAFF.

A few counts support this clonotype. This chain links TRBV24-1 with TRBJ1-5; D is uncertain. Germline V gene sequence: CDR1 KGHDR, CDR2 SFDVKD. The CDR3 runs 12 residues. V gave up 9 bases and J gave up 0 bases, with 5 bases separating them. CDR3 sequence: CATPNSNQPQHF. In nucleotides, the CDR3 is TGTGCCACCCCAAATAGCAATCAGCCCCAGCATTTT.